Listed here are 18 T cell receptor beta chains from one sample, sequenced in a study of blood T cell repertoires in COVID-19. The table came from immunoSEQ multiplex PCR; TCRdb's copy has only in-frame clones and leaves some out. The sample records roughly 250,000 clones, around 85% being singletons. Sample: peripheral blood. The receptors here all came from a human donor with COVID-19, enrolled during active disease. The donor label of this sample is uncertain.

The V and J genes are TRBV5-4 and TRBJ2-7; D is unresolved. Trimming took off 1 base at V and 2 bases at J, with 13 bases between the two ends. CDR3 length equals 15 residues. Per germline, CDR1 SGHNT and CDR2 YYREEE (reference sequence). The CDR3 sequence: CASSLMRSSTYEQYF. The CDR3 bases are TGTGCCAGCAGCTTGATGAGGTCTAGTACCTACGAGCAGTACTTC.

This clone showed up just once. The chain is built from TRBV30 and TRBJ2-5; D gene uncertain. This CDR3 region has 13 residues. The V gene lost 2 bases and the J gene lost 4 bases, with 11 bases spanning the gap. Per the germline V gene, CDR1 is GTSNPN and CDR2 is SVGIG (reference sequence). The CDR3 protein is CAWSLNQRETQYF. As DNA, the CDR3 is TGTGCCTGGAGTCTAAACCAGCGAGAGACCCAGTACTTC.

The chain has TRBV4-1 and TRBJ1-5; 7 nucleotides match TRBD1. Germline V gene data show CDR1 as MGHRA and CDR2 as YSYEKL. This CDR3 is 18 amino acids long. After removal of 6 bases from V and 1 base from J, the junction contained 15 bases not matched to a gene. CDR3 amino acids: CASSSIGSGGSSNQPQHF. The CDR3 region has the DNA TGCGCCAGCAGTTCTATCGGGTCAGGGGGTTCCAGCAATCAGCCCCAGCATTTT.

The chain joins TRBV7-3 to TRBJ2-1; 7 bases line up with TRBD2. Germline CDR1 and CDR2: SGHTA and FQGTGA. The CDR3 is 16 amino acids. With 5 bases clipped from V and 1 base from J, the junction kept 8 bases outside the gene matches. CDR3 nucleotide sequence: TGTGCCAGCAGCCCCGCGGGGCGGGAGTCCTACAATGAGCAGTTCTTC. This translates into CASSPAGRESYNEQFF.

This chain uses TRBV7-3 with TRBJ1-1; TRBD1 aligns across 8 bases. V shed 5 bases, J shed 0 bases, and the junction held 5 bases outside the gene matches. The CDR3 has 15 residues. The germline gives CDR1 SGHTA, CDR2 FQGTGA. As DNA, the CDR3 is TGTGCCAGCAGCCCTGGGACAGGAATGAACACTGAAGCTTTCTTT. Residues: CASSPGTGMNTEAFF.

V gene TRBV5-1 combines with J gene TRBJ1-4, with 10 bases that match TRBD1. Per the germline V gene, CDR1 is SGHRS and CDR2 is YFSETQ. This CDR3 comprises 17 residues. With V trimmed by 0 bases and J by 8 bases, 10 bases remained unmatched. Here the CDR3 DNA reads TGCGCCAGCAGCTTGGTGACCGGGACAGGGGATGGCGAAAAACTGTTTTTT. Translating gives CASSLVTGTGDGEKLFF. Drawing the rest from reference TRBV5-1 and TRBJ1-4, the complete variable domain is KAGVTQTPRYLIKTRGQQVTLSCSPISGHRSVSWYQQTPGQGLQFLFEYFSETQRNKGNFPGRFSGRQFSNSRSEMNVSTLELGDSALYLCASSLVTGTGDGEKLFFGSGTQLSVL.

The genes are TRBV5-1 and TRBJ1-4; D is undetermined. V was clipped by 2 bases and J by 6 bases, with 8 bases between them. CDR3 size: 13 residues. Germline V gene data show CDR1 as SGHRS and CDR2 as YFSETQ. CDR3 DNA sequence: TGCGCCAGCAGCTTTGTAACGGATGAAAAACTGTTTTTT. Translating it yields CASSFVTDEKLFF.

This clone was found once. The J gene is TRBJ2-5, the V gene TRBV7-2, with D tentatively TRBD1 (6 bases). Germline V gene data show CDR1 as SGHTA and CDR2 as FQGNSA. The V and J ends lost 7 bases and 1 base respectively, with 13 bases between them. This CDR3 has 14 amino acids. DNA of the CDR3: TGTGCCAGCACCGCCGACAGGAGCCAAGAGACCCAGTACTTC. The encoded protein is CASTADRSQETQYF.

The CDR3 reads CASSETAGQNTEAFF. CDR3 in DNA: TGTGCCAGCAGTGAAACGGCAGGCCAGAACACTGAAGCTTTCTTT. The chain has TRBV2 and TRBJ1-1; D gene uncertain. The CDR3 is 15 residues long. Germline-derived CDR1 and CDR2 are SNHLY and FYNNEI. Trimming shortened V by 2 bases and J by 1 base, and 11 bases separated the two germline ends.

The V call is TRBV28, the J call TRBJ1-5; 12 bases are shared with TRBD1. The CDR3 covers 16 residues. The V gene end was trimmed by 3 bases and the J gene end by 5 bases; junction bases not matched to a gene: 5. CDR1 and CDR2 from the germline V gene are MDHEN and SYDVKM. CDR3 DNA sequence: TGTGCCAGCAGTTTCCGGGGACAGGGGGCTTATCAGCCCCAGCATTTT. Protein sequence: CASSFRGQGAYQPQHF.

The chain has TRBV5-1 and TRBJ1-1; no clear D. Germline CDR1 is SGHRS and CDR2 is YFSETQ. The CDR3 is 13 residues long. V lost 4 bases and J lost 0, with 7 bases in between. The CDR3: CASSLRMNTEAFF. In DNA form, the CDR3 reads TGCGCCAGCAGCCTAAGAATGAACACTGAAGCTTTCTTT.

This clone was counted between two and nine times. This chain connects TRBV2 to TRBJ2-7, with D perhaps matching TRBD1 (5 bases). V lost 8 bases to trimming and J lost 4 bases, with 9 bases between them. CDR1 is SNHLY, CDR2 FYNNEI, per germline. The CDR3 has 11 amino acids. The CDR3, as DNA: TGTGCCAGCGGAGACAGTTACGAGCAGTACTTC. Its translation: CASGDSYEQYF.

The chain combines TRBV9 with TRBJ1-1; TRBD1 matches at 8 bases. V was pared by 2 bases and J by 2 bases, with 8 bases of the junction left unmatched. Germline V lookup: CDR1 SGDLS, CDR2 YYNGEE. The CDR3 covers 16 residues. The CDR3 nucleotides are TGTGCCAGCAGCGTTAGGACAGGGTTGGCTAACACTGAAGCTTTCTTT. Its translation: CASSVRTGLANTEAFF.

The gene calls are TRBV18 and TRBJ1-2; a weak D match, TRBD1 (5 bases). This CDR3 has 13 residues. The V gene lost 6 bases and the J gene lost 8 bases, with 16 bases spanning the gap. CDR1 and CDR2 from the germline V gene are KGHSH and LQKENI. The CDR3 region is CASSQGTRGGYTF. The CDR3, as DNA: TGTGCCAGCTCCCAAGGGACTCGTGGAGGCTACACCTTC.

The chain is built from TRBV7-2 and TRBJ1-1; D is ambiguous. Germline loops: CDR1 SGHTA, CDR2 FQGNSA. This CDR3 is 13 amino acids long. The V gene lost 4 bases and the J gene lost 5 bases, with 11 bases spanning the gap. CDR3 sequence reads: CASSSDFVTEAFF. The CDR3 coding sequence is TGTGCCAGCAGCTCTGACTTTGTAACTGAAGCTTTCTTT.

This clone was recorded once. This chain uses TRBV28 with TRBJ1-4; TRBD1 might be the D (5 bases). The ends were cut back, 7 bases at V and 8 bases at J, with 14 bases in the middle. CDR3 size: 13 residues. Germline CDR1 is MDHEN and CDR2 is SYDVKM. The DNA for the CDR3 is TGTGCCAGCACCAGGGCGGTGATAGAAAAACTGTTTTTT. This encodes CASTRAVIEKLFF.

This chain uses TRBV12-5 with TRBJ2-1; TRBD2 matches 9 bases. There are 15 residues in the CDR3. Trimming cost V 0 bases and J 15 bases; bases outside gene matches: 12. Germline CDR1 and CDR2: LGHNT and FRNRAP. The CDR3 bases are TGTGCTAGTGGTTTGGTACTAGCGGGCGGTGCCCTTTTGTTCTTC. Translating gives CASGLVLAGGALLFF.

The chain has TRBV7-9 and TRBJ1-2, with unresolved D. Germline CDR1 is SEHNR and CDR2 is FQNEAQ (reference sequence). The V and J ends lost 1 base and 4 bases respectively, with 10 bases between them. The length of the CDR3 is 14 residues. The CDR3 nucleotides read TGTGCCAGCAGCTTAGTTGAGGTTCTCTATGGCTACACCTTC. Translated, it gives CASSLVEVLYGYTF.